Below, 10 T cell receptor beta chains from the same sample are listed, as sequenced in a study of blood T cell repertoires in COVID-19. TCRdb's table, derived via immunoSEQ multiplex PCR, lists solely in-frame clones and lacks some. The repertoire holds around 220,000 clones, with about 90% as singletons. Sequenced material: peripheral blood. The origin of the receptors is a man aged 18 to 35 with active or convalescent COVID-19.

This chain uses TRBV5-6 with TRBJ1-5, with D possibly being TRBD1 (5 bases). V was pared by 2 bases and J by 2 bases, with 14 bases between. The CDR3 has 16 amino acids. The germline gives CDR1 SGHDT, CDR2 YYEEEE. CDR3 protein: CASSFGVGLGNQPQHF. In DNA, the CDR3 is TGTGCCAGCAGCTTTGGAGTGGGGCTGGGCAATCAGCCCCAGCATTTT.

This chain joins TRBV10-3 and TRBJ2-5; 15 bases are a match to TRBD2. CDR1 is ENHRY and CDR2 is SYGVKD in the germline V gene. The length of the CDR3 is 21 residues. The junction had 15 bases not matched to a gene; V was cut back by 2 bases and J by 2 bases. CDR3 bases: TGTGCCATCAGTGAGGGCAGGACTAGCGGGAGGGCGACCCGTCGGCAAGAGACCCAGTACTTC. Protein product: CAISEGRTSGRATRRQETQYF.

Only one count was recorded for this clone. The rearrangement joins TRBV19 to TRBJ1-3; 8 nucleotides line up with TRBD1. Germline-derived CDR1 and CDR2 are LNHDA and SQIVND (reference sequence). This CDR3 is 14 amino acids long. V gave up 7 bases and J gave up 5 bases; unmatched junction bases: 7. CDR3 in amino acids: CASNADRVRNTIYF. CDR3 bases: TGTGCCAGTAATGCGGACAGGGTTAGAAACACCATATATTTT.

This chain uses TRBV30 with TRBJ2-2; 10 bases line up with TRBD2. The V and J ends lost 0 bases and 8 bases, in that order; junction bases with no gene match: 12. The V gene's germline CDR1 is GTSNPN and CDR2 SVGIG (reference sequence). This CDR3 contains 17 residues. The CDR3 nucleotides read TGTGCCTGGAGTGTACGGCTAGCGGGAGTACGGGCGGGGGAGCTGTTTTTT. This translates into CAWSVRLAGVRAGELFF.

The chain employs TRBV4-2 and TRBJ2-3; TRBD2 is a possible D gene (6 bases). Per the germline V gene, CDR1 is LGHNA and CDR2 is YNFKEQ. The CDR3 spans 16 residues. Trimming took 4 bases from V and 3 from J, leaving 17 bases between them. The CDR3: CASSLRDSGETDTQYF. CDR3 DNA: TGTGCCAGCAGCCTTCGGGACTCCGGGGAAACAGATACGCAGTATTTT.

The J gene is TRBJ2-7, the V gene TRBV7-9; D remains ambiguous. V was trimmed by 2 bases and J by 7 bases, leaving 12 bases between them. The CDR3 sequence is 13 residues long. Germline V gives CDR1 SEHNR, CDR2 FQNEAQ (reference sequence). DNA for the CDR3: TGTGCCAGCAGCTTAACTAATCCCGGGGAGCAGTACTTC. Its protein is CASSLTNPGEQYF.

This clone was seen a few times. The gene calls are TRBV7-2 and TRBJ1-6; no definite D call. V shed 5 bases and J shed 7 bases, with 9 bases lying between them. Germline CDR1 SGHTA, CDR2 FQGNSA. This CDR3 has 13 residues. CDR3 sequence (DNA): TGTGCCAGCAGCCCTACCCTGAATTCACCCCTCCACTTT. The encoded protein is CASSPTLNSPLHF.

The rearrangement joins TRBV5-1 to TRBJ2-4, with TRBD2 identical over 11 bases. The ends lost 4 bases at V and 2 bases at J; junction bases unmatched: 11. Germline CDR1 and CDR2: SGHRS and YFSETQ. This CDR3 is built from 18 residues. Written as DNA, the CDR3 is TGCGCCAGCAGCGGAAATGGGGGACTAGCGGCCTCCAAAAACATTCAGTACTTC. Its protein is CASSGNGGLAASKNIQYF. The whole variable domain, remainder taken from reference TRBV5-1 and TRBJ2-4, is KAGVTQTPRYLIKTRGQQVTLSCSPISGHRSVSWYQQTPGQGLQFLFEYFSETQRNKGNFPGRFSGRQFSNSRSEMNVSTLELGDSALYLCASSGNGGLAASKNIQYFGAGTRLSVL.

In this sample, this clone turned up once. This sequence joins TRBV24-1 and TRBJ1-3; 8 bases map to TRBD1. This CDR3 is built from 18 residues. The V and J ends lost 3 bases and 8 bases, in that order; junction bases with no gene match: 17. CDR1 and CDR2 from the germline V gene are KGHDR and SFDVKD. This chain's CDR3 is CATSDASGTGRLGDTIYF. The CDR3 DNA sequence: TGTGCCACCAGTGATGCCTCCGGGACAGGACGCTTGGGGGACACCATATATTTT.

The V call is TRBV5-1, the J call TRBJ1-1; the match to TRBD1 covers 8 bases. V was pared by 1 base and J by 1 base, with 6 bases of the junction left unmatched. The V gene's germline CDR1 is SGHRS and CDR2 YFSETQ. This CDR3 spans 16 amino acids. The CDR3 loop is CASSLQGARGNTEAFF. CDR3 DNA sequence: TGCGCCAGCAGCTTGCAGGGGGCTCGTGGGAACACTGAAGCTTTCTTT.